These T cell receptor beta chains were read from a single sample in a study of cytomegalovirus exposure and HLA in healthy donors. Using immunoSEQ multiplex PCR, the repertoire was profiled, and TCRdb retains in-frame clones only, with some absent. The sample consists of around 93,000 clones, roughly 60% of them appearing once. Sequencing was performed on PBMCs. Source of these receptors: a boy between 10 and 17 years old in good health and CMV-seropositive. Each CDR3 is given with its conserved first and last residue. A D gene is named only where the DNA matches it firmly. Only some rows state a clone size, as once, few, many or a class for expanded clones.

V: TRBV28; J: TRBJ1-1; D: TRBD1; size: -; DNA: TGTGCCAGCTTTAGGATAGGGGGCGTCCCTGAAGCTTTCTTT; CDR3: CASFRIGGVPEAFF
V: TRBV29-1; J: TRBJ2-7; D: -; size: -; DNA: TGCAGCGTTATTTATTCCTACGAGCAGTACTTC; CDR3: CSVIYSYEQYF
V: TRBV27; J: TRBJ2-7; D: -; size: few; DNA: TGTGCCAGCAGTTTAGGGCAGCTGAGCTACGAGCAGTACTTC; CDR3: CASSLGQLSYEQYF
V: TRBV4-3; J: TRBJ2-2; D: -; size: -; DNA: TGCGCCAGCAGCCGGAGGGGGAGGGCCTTAGAATGGACCGGGGAGCTGTTTTTT; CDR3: CASSRRGRALEWTGELFF
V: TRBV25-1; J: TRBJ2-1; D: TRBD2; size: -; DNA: TGTGCCAGTCGGGGACTAGCGGGGGGGGAGCAGTTCTTC; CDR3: CASRGLAGGEQFF
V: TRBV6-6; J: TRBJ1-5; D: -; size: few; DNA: TGTGCCAGCAGCCCGGGTATAAGTCAGCCCCAGCATTTT; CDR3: CASSPGISQPQHF
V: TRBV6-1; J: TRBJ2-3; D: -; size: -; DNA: TGTGCCAGCAGTGAGAGGGGGCTGGGGAGGTCAGATACGCAGTATTTT; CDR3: CASSERGLGRSDTQYF
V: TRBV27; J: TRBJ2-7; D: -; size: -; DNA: TGTGCCAGCAGGCCGGGACTGGCCGAGGGGCAGTACTTC; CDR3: CASRPGLAEGQYF
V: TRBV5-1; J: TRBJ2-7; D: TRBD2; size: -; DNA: TGCGCCAGCAGCGTGACTAGCGGGAGCTACGAGCAGTACTTC; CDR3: CASSVTSGSYEQYF
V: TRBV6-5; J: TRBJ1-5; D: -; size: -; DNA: TGTGCCAGCAGCCCAGGGCGGCTAGGTCAGCCCCAGCATTTT; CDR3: CASSPGRLGQPQHF
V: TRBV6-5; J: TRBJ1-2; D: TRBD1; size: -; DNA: TGTGCCAGCAGTCGTCAAACAGGGGGCGCGAATGGCTACACCTTC; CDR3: CASSRQTGGANGYTF
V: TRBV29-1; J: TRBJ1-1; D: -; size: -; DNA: TGCAGCGTTGAGGGCAGGGTCTTGAACACTGAAGCTTTCTTT; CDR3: CSVEGRVLNTEAFF
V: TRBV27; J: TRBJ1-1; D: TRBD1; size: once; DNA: TGTGCCAGCAGTATCACCGGGACAGCCACTGAAGCTTTCTTT; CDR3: CASSITGTATEAFF
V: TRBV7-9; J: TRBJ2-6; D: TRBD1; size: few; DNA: TGTGCCAGCAGCCCACCCCGGGACAGGGGTAGGGGGGCCAACGTCCTGACTTTC; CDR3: CASSPPRDRGRGANVLTF
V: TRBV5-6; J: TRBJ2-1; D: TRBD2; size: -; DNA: TGTGCCAGCAGCTTGAGGGACGGGGGGGCAAATGAGCAGTTCTTC; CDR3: CASSLRDGGANEQFF
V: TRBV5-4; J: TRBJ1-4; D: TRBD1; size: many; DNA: TGTGCCAGCAGCTTGAAGGGGGCCGGTGAAAAACTGTTTTTT; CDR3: CASSLKGAGEKLFF
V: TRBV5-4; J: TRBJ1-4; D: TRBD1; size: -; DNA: TGTGCCAGCAGCAGAGGACAGGGCGAAGCAACTAATGAAAAACTGTTTTTT; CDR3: CASSRGQGEATNEKLFF
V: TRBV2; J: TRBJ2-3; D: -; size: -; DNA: TGTGCCAGCAGTGGGCAAGGGGCAGATACGCAGTATTTT; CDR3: CASSGQGADTQYF
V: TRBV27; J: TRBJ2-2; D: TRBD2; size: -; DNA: TGTGCCAGCGGCGGGGGATTAGCGGGAGAGGTACGGACCGGGGAGCTGTTTTTT; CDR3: CASGGGLAGEVRTGELFF
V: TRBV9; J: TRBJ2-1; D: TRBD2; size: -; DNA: TGTGCCAGCAGCGTCGGGACTAGCGGGAGCAATGAGCAGTTCTTC; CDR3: CASSVGTSGSNEQFF
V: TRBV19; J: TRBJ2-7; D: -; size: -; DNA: TGTGCCAGAAAGCAGCCCCGGCGACAGCCCTACGAGCAGTACTTC; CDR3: CARKQPRRQPYEQYF
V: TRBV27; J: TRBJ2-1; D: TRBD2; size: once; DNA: TGTGCCAGCAGTTCCGGACTAGCGGGAGTGGTGGATGAGCAGTTCTTC; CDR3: CASSSGLAGVVDEQFF
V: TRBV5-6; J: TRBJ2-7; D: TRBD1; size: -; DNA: TGTGCCAGCAGCCTGGACAGGGGGCGGTACACCTACGAGCAGTACTTC; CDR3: CASSLDRGRYTYEQYF
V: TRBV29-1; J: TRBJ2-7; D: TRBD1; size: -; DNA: TGCAGCGCCCGGGACAGGTTCTACGAGCAGTACTTC; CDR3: CSARDRFYEQYF
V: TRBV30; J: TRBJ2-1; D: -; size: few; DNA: TGTGCCTGGAGCCTACAGAACAATGAGCAGTTCTTC; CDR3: CAWSLQNNEQFF
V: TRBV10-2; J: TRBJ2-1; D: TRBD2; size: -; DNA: TGCGCCAGCAGTGAGTCGAGACTAGCGGGGAACAATGAGCAGTTCTTC; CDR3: CASSESRLAGNNEQFF
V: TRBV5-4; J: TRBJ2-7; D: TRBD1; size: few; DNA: TGTGCCAGCAGCGACGACAGGGGTCACGAGCAGTACTTC; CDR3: CASSDDRGHEQYF
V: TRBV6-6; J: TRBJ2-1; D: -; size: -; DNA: TGTGCCAGCAGTTACGCAGTGTACAATGAGCAGTTCTTC; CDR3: CASSYAVYNEQFF
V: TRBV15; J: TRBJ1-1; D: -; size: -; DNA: TGTGCCACCAGCAGCCGCCCCCGGGGGAGTGAAGCTTTCTTT; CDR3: CATSSRPRGSEAFF
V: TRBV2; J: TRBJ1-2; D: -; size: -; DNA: TGTGCCAGCAATGGGCCTGGGGCGAAAGGGTATGGCTACACCTTC; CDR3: CASNGPGAKGYGYTF
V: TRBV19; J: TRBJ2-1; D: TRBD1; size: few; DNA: TGTGCCAGTAGAAGGGACAGGGAGGTCGGTGAGCAGTTCTTC; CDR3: CASRRDREVGEQFF
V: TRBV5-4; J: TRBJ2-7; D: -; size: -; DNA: TGTGCCAGCAGCCCCGTAGCGGCATCCTACGAGCAGTACTTC; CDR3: CASSPVAASYEQYF
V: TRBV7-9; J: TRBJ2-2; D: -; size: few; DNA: TGTGCCAGCATCCGGGGGAGCGGCCAAGGGGAGCTGTTTTTT; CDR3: CASIRGSGQGELFF
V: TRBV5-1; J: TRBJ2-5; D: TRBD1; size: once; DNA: TGCGCCAGCAGCTTGTCCGGGACAGGGAGAATTGGGACCCAGTACTTC; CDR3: CASSLSGTGRIGTQYF
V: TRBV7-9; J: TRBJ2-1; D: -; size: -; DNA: TGTGCCAGCAGCTTAGTCGGGCTTCGGGGTGGTAATGAGCAGTTCTTC; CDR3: CASSLVGLRGGNEQFF
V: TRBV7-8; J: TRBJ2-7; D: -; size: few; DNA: TGTGCCAGCAGCCCCAGCAGGGCCACCTACGAGCAGTACTTC; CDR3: CASSPSRATYEQYF